The rows below give T cell receptor beta chains drawn from one sample of a study of Ad26.COV2.S vaccination and SARS-CoV-2 variants. The table came from immunoSEQ multiplex PCR; TCRdb's copy has only in-frame clones and leaves some out. The sample includes around 250,000 clones, around nine tenths seen only once; the top ten take just under 3%. The sequenced sample was peripheral blood, obtained in a trial of Ad26.COV2.S vaccine versus placebo. These TCRs come from a person aged 18-60 years who received the Ad26.COV2.S COVID-19 vaccine or a placebo. CDR3s include the opening cysteine and the closing phenylalanine or tryptophan. D genes are given only for firm matches. Some rows mark clone size as missing; the rest say once, few, many or name a class of expanded clone.

abundance	d_gene	j_gene	v_gene	len	CDR3nt	CDR3aa
NA	NA	TRBJ2-1	TRBV5-6	13	TGTGCCAGCAGCTCCCGGATCCACAATGAGCAGTTCTTC	CASSSRIHNEQFF
NA	NA	TRBJ1-2	TRBV7-2	14	TGTGCCAGCAGCTTAGTCTCCACAGGCTTTGGCTACACCTTC	CASSLVSTGFGYTF
NA	TRBD2	TRBJ2-5	TRBV4-1	16	TGCGCCAGCAGCCAGGCGACTAGCAGGTCCCAAGAGACCCAGTACTTC	CASSQATSRSQETQYF
NA	NA	TRBJ2-4	TRBV4-3	17	TGCGCCAGCAGCCAAGATCCCCCAGGGCGGGTCAAAAACATTCAGTACTTC	CASSQDPPGRVKNIQYF
NA	NA	TRBJ2-5	TRBV4-1	14	TGCGCCAGCAGCCAAGTTTGGGGTCAAGAGACCCAGTACTTC	CASSQVWGQETQYF
NA	NA	TRBJ1-2	TRBV30	11	TGTGCCTGGAGGGCAGTTGTAAGCTACACCTTC	CAWRAVVSYTF
NA	NA	TRBJ2-2	TRBV7-3	15	TGTGCCAGCAGCTTAACGGGAGGGGGAACCGGGGAGCTGTTTTTT	CASSLTGGGTGELFF
NA	NA	TRBJ2-5	TRBV7-9	16	TGTGCCAGCAGCCCCCCCGGGGACTCCGTCCGGGAGACCCAGTACTTC	CASSPPGDSVRETQYF
once	TRBD1	TRBJ1-1	TRBV6-5	15	TGTGCCAGCAGTAAGTCGGGACAGCATAACACTGAAGCTTTCTTT	CASSKSGQHNTEAFF
NA	NA	TRBJ1-2	TRBV3-1/TRBV3-2	17	TGTGCCAGCAGCCAAGATTCCCCGGTTACAGATAACTATGGCTACACCTTC	CASSQDSPVTDNYGYTF
many	NA	TRBJ2-1	TRBV7-2	12	TGTGCCAGCAGTCTCCCAAACAATGAGCAGTTCTTC	CASSLPNNEQFF
NA	TRBD1	TRBJ2-3	TRBV5-1	16	TGCGCCAGCAGAACGGGACAGGGGGCGATCACAGATACGCAGTATTTT	CASRTGQGAITDTQYF